This TCR beta chain was captured in a study of T cells in Graves' hyperthyroidism and ophthalmopathy. General study findings and limits: Prediction of ophthalmopathy progression came a median approximately 6 months pre-onset.

This clonotype was picked up many times. Antigen unknown. This CDR3 comprises 16 residues. Per the germline V gene, CDR1 is MNHNS and CDR2 is SASEGT. Trimming removed 1 base from V and 0 bases from J, with 13 bases in between. Amplification of TCR beta CDR3 regions used RNA as the template. TCR CDR3 underwent first-round RT-PCR with the HTBI primer set. TCRdb called the multiplex PCR reads again in MiXCR, with one record for every CDR3 protein. Of 20,000 to 30,000 distinct CDR3 sequences in the sample, approximately 49% are singletons; the top ten hold roughly 26%. Researchers barred patients who had uncontrolled infection, other autoimmune disease, pregnancy or lactation. Ahead of any ophthalmopathy symptoms, the blood sample was obtained at the first diagnosis of hyperthyroidism.

The V gene is TRBV6-1, the J gene TRBJ2-7; D perhaps matches TRBD2 (5 bases). The TCR originated in a middle-aged woman with Graves' hyperthyroidism that later progressed to Graves' ophthalmopathy. Source material: blood. The CDR3 DNA reads as TGTGCCAGCAGTGAAGAGTCCGGGGTCGGCTCCTACGAGCAGTACTTC. It yields the protein CASSEESGVGSYEQYF.